Here is one T cell receptor (beta chain) with its context. V lost 4 bases to trimming and J lost 1 base, with 7 bases between them. The CDR3 runs to 13 residues. Germline CDR1 MNHEY, CDR2 SMNVEV (reference sequence). This entry is derived from a study of blood T cell repertoires in COVID-19. Across the study: Acute and convalescent COVID-19 specimens originated in the United States, Italy and Spain.

Per the original methods: Reference gene primer amplification in the assay estimated nucleated cell counts. TCRdb's table, derived via immunoSEQ multiplex PCR, lists solely in-frame clones and lacks some. V and J calls and clone size are those listed in that table; D and trimming were worked out from the DNA. This repertoire shows 250,000 to 400,000 clones, around 90% found once; its top ten account for 2% to 3%. Categorization into cohorts depended on clinical history that participants reported. The material sequenced was PBMCs or T cells enriched from blood (not recorded which). This chain links TRBV27 with TRBJ1-1; D not resolved. The TCR originated in a man aged 60 to 69 who had recovered from COVID-19. In nucleotides, the CDR3 is TGTGCCAGCAGTTCTTCACAGAACACTGAAGCTTTCTTT. This translates into CASSSSQNTEAFF.